What follows is one TCR beta chain and its context. The sample comes from a study of OX40 agonist ivuxolimab in advanced cancers. The CDR3 consists of 18 residues. The trim removed 3 bases at V and 3 bases at J, leaving 8 bases unmatched. Germline CDR1 and CDR2: LGHNA and YNFKEQ. Libraries were prepared by immunoSEQ multiplex PCR; TCRdb keeps only in-frame clonotypes and omits some of them. Of 60,000 to 70,000 clones in the sample, more than 85% were seen once. The sequence derives from an adult with an advanced solid tumor such as melanoma, head and neck, liver or kidney cancer. The chain is built from TRBV4-2 and TRBJ1-4; TRBD1 agrees at 12 bases. The source material was CD4+ or CD8+ T cells sorted from blood, sampled in a trial of the OX40 agonist ivuxolimab. The CDR3 DNA reads TGTGCCAGCAGCCACGGGACAGGGGGCTTGGGGGCTAATGAAAAACTGTTTTTT. Amino acids: CASSHGTGGLGANEKLFF.